Sequencing of this TCR beta chain was carried out in a study of shared clonotypes between healthy human individuals. The naive CD8 subset, CD45RO-negative cells positively selected for CCR7, excluded terminally differentiated effector memory CD45RA+ cells. Assay: immunoSEQ multiplex PCR; the TCRdb copy retains only in-frame clones and omits some. There are 600,000 or so clones in the sample; 85% to 95% occur only once, and around 0.11% lies in the top ten. Trimming stripped 0 bases from V and 0 bases from J, with 8 bases between. Germline V gene sequence: CDR1 LGHNA, CDR2 YNFKEQ. This CDR3 is built from 15 residues.

The receptor was derived from a woman in her 30s in good health. The V gene is TRBV4-2, the J gene TRBJ1-1; D gene uncertain. Sequencing input: naive CD8+ T cells sorted from blood. CDR3 nucleotides: TGTGCCAGCAGCCAAGAGGCATATGTGAACACTGAAGCTTTCTTT. Translated, it gives CASSQEAYVNTEAFF.